A single sample is the source of the 4 T cell receptor beta chains below, sequenced in a study of blood T cell repertoires in COVID-19. Sequencing was performed with immunoSEQ multiplex PCR; in TCRdb, only in-frame clones are kept and a portion is missing. Of roughly 300,000 clones in the sample, more than 75% are singletons; the top ten hold about 5.7%. Sequencing was done on a sample of PBMCs or T cells enriched from blood (not recorded which). The receptors here all came from a woman in her thirties who had recovered from COVID-19.

The CDR3 reads CAIRPRTGFEQLYTEAFF. The CDR3 bases are TGTGCCATCAGGCCAAGGACAGGCTTTGAACAACTTTACACTGAAGCTTTCTTT. The J gene is TRBJ1-1, the V gene TRBV10-3, with 7 bases matching TRBD1. V shed 6 bases and J 3 bases; nucleotides not matched to a gene: 19. The CDR3 sequence is 18 residues long. The germline V gene encodes CDR1 ENHRY and CDR2 SYGVKD.

The gene calls are TRBV7-2 and TRBJ1-4; 11 nucleotides line up with TRBD1. J lost 7 bases, V lost 0 bases, and 1 base had no gene match. Germline CDR1 is SGHTA and CDR2 is FQGNSA. The CDR3 length is 15 residues. The CDR3, as DNA: TGTGCCAGCAGCTTAGCCGGGACAGGGGGTGAAAAACTGTTTTTT. Amino acids: CASSLAGTGGEKLFF.

The chain employs TRBV12-2 and TRBJ1-5. TRBV12-2 is noted as a pseudogene. CDR3 length equals 19 residues. CDR3 DNA: TGTGCAAGTCGCTTACCCAACTTTAAGGACGGAAAGCGGGGGCAGCCCCAGCATTTT. Encoded protein: CASRLPNFKDGKRGQPQHF.

Regarding this clone: This sample includes further DNA sequences coding for the same CDR3. The DNA for the CDR3 is TGTGCCAGTAGCTTAAGCAATCAGCCCCAGCATTTT. It is translated as CASSLSNQPQHF. The rearrangement links TRBV19 to TRBJ1-5, with unresolved D. Trimming shortened V by 6 bases and J by 1 base, and 4 bases separated the two germline ends. The germline CDR1 and CDR2 sequences are LNHDA and SQIVND (reference sequence). The CDR3 is 12 amino acids.